This T cell receptor beta chain was sequenced in a study of blood T cell repertoires in COVID-19. Study-wide background: Sample material is recorded as cDNA or gDNA derived from T cells, B-cell-depleted T cells, or PBMCs.

Profiled with immunoSEQ multiplex PCR; TCRdb holds only in-frame clones, not every one. Here the sample spans 250,000 to 300,000 clones, around 85% being singletons. V shed 0 bases and J 3 bases; nucleotides not matched to a gene: 6. Germline V gene sequence: CDR1 SGHDN, CDR2 FVKESK. The CDR3 length is 17 residues. Sequenced: peripheral blood. The TCR originated in a woman aged 70-85 years with acute or convalescent COVID-19. The chain couples TRBV14 to TRBJ2-1; the match to TRBD1 covers 9 bases. DNA for the CDR3: TGTGCCAGCAGCCAAGAGGACCGGGACAGGGACTACAATGAGCAGTTCTTC. This encodes CASSQEDRDRDYNEQFF.